A single sample gave rise to the 12 T cell receptor beta chains below, sequenced in a study of T cells in Graves' hyperthyroidism and ophthalmopathy. RNA transcripts served as the template for amplifying TCR beta CDR3 regions. Primed by the HTBI set, a first-round RT-PCR was run on the TCR CDR3. TCRdb re-called the multiplex PCR reads with MiXCR, one entry per CDR3 protein. The sample lists about 510,000 distinct CDR3 sequences, 46% occurring once. The sequenced sample was peripheral blood or thyroid tissue (not recorded which). The receptors shown here come from an adult woman with Graves' disease, either hyperthyroidism or ophthalmopathy (not recorded which).

This clonotype was observed a few times. The rearrangement uses TRBV29-1 and TRBJ2-7; a weak D match, TRBD2 (6 bases). Trimming removed 8 bases at V and 5 bases at J, with 19 bases between. Per the germline V gene, CDR1 is SQVTM and CDR2 is ANQGSEA. The CDR3 extends over 13 amino acids. CDR3 bases: TGCAGCTTTTTGAGGGAGGCCCAAGACGAGCAGTACTTC. It yields the protein CSFLREAQDEQYF.

J is TRBJ1-1 and V is TRBV29-1; possible D gene TRBD1, 5 bases. CDR3 size: 13 residues. The V and J ends lost 4 bases and 0 bases respectively, with 9 bases between them. From germline, CDR1 is SQVTM and CDR2 ANQGSEA. The CDR3 spells CSVARQLNTEAFF. CDR3 DNA: TGCAGCGTTGCCCGACAGCTGAACACTGAAGCTTTCTTT.

This clonotype was detected ten times or more. V and J are TRBV19 and TRBJ1-6; perhaps TRBD1 as D (6 bases). CDR1 is LNHDA, CDR2 SQIVND, per germline (reference sequence). The CDR3 loop spans 15 amino acids. The V end lost 5 bases, the J end lost 9 bases, and 17 bases lay between the germline ends. CDR3 in DNA: TGTGCCAGTAGTCCCGAAGGGGGTTGGGGTTCACCCCTCCACTTT. This codes for CASSPEGGWGSPLHF.

This chain uses TRBV10-3 with TRBJ2-7, with 7 nucleotides matching TRBD1. The germline V gene encodes CDR1 ENHRY and CDR2 SYGVKD. This CDR3 is 15 amino acids long. The ends lost 3 bases at V and 6 bases at J; junction bases unmatched: 11. The CDR3 here is CAISDRGQPPSEQYF. The CDR3 nucleotides read TGTGCCATCAGTGATCGGGGACAGCCCCCCTCCGAGCAGTACTTC.

This clonotype was counted ten times or more. The V and J genes are TRBV24-1 and TRBJ2-5; unclear D gene. CDR3 size: 14 residues. Germline V CDR1 and CDR2: KGHDR, SFDVKD. The V end lost 3 bases, the J end lost 8 bases, and 15 bases lay between the germline ends. CDR3 in amino acids: CATSDPPPGYTQYF. The CDR3 DNA follows: TGTGCCACCAGTGATCCGCCACCAGGTTACACCCAGTACTTC.

The rearrangement joins TRBV7-2 to TRBJ2-7, with 10 positions matching TRBD2. The trim removed 0 bases at V and 3 bases at J, leaving 5 bases unmatched. Per the germline V gene, CDR1 is SGHTA and CDR2 is FQGNSA. This CDR3 contains 16 residues. As DNA, the CDR3 is TGTGCCAGCAGCTTAGCTAGCGGGAGGTGGGGCTACGAGCAGTACTTC. Translating it yields CASSLASGRWGYEQYF.

This clonotype was counted only a few times. The chain couples TRBV29-1 to TRBJ2-3; TRBD2 agrees at 7 bases. Germline V gene sequence: CDR1 SQVTM, CDR2 ANQGSEA. V lost 5 bases, J lost 0 bases, and 8 bases stayed unmatched. CDR3 size: 15 residues. CDR3 protein: CSVQGGRSSTDTQYF. The CDR3 nucleotides are TGCAGCGTTCAGGGCGGGAGATCTAGCACAGATACGCAGTATTTT.

This clonotype was recorded many times. The chain combines TRBV29-1 with TRBJ1-2; 8 bases are a match to TRBD1. V was pared by 2 bases and J by 3 bases, with 2 bases of the junction left unmatched. CDR3 size: 13 residues. From germline, CDR1 is SQVTM and CDR2 ANQGSEA. Written as DNA, the CDR3 is TGCAGCGTTGAACCGGACAGGGACTATGGCTACACCTTC. Protein sequence: CSVEPDRDYGYTF.

The CDR3 spells CASSSLGTSGRMGYEQYF. The CDR3 coding sequence is TGTGCCAGCAGCTCCCTAGGGACTAGCGGGAGGATGGGCTACGAGCAGTACTTC. The chain carries TRBV7-2 and TRBJ2-7, with 15 bases identical to TRBD2. Trimming at V came to 4 bases and at J to 3 bases, leaving 10 bases not matched to a gene. This CDR3 spans 18 amino acids. Germline V lookup: CDR1 SGHTA, CDR2 FQGNSA.

The chain combines TRBV2 with TRBJ2-3; TRBD2 matches 10 bases. Germline CDR1 is SNHLY and CDR2 is FYNNEI. Trimming removed 4 bases from V and 4 bases from J; junction bases left unmatched: 5. The CDR3 length is 15 residues. CDR3 nucleotide sequence: TGTGCCAGCAGTGTACGTGGGACTAGCGCAGATACGCAGTATTTT. It yields the protein CASSVRGTSADTQYF. Full variable domain (rest looked up from reference TRBV2 and TRBJ2-3): EPEVTQTPSHQVTQMGQEVILRCVPISNHLYFYWYRQILGQKVEFLVSFYNNEISEKSEIFDDQFSVERPDGSNFTLKIRSTKLEDSAMYFCASSVRGTSADTQYFGPGTRLTVL.

This clonotype was seen many times. This sequence joins TRBV6-4 and TRBJ2-2, with D tentatively TRBD1 (5 bases). Germline V lookup: CDR1 MRHNA, CDR2 SNTAGT. CDR3 length: 14 residues. V was clipped by 7 bases and J by 7 bases, with 16 bases between them. DNA for the CDR3: TGTGCCAGCACCAATACCCCAGGGATCGGGGAGCTGTTTTTT. This encodes CASTNTPGIGELFF.

The chain couples TRBV20-1 to TRBJ1-3, with TRBD1 matching over 7 bases. Germline V gene lookup returns CDR1 DFQATT and CDR2 SNEGSKA (reference sequence). With 6 bases clipped from V and 0 bases from J, the junction kept 8 bases outside the gene matches. The CDR3 contains 15 residues. CDR3 bases: TGCAGTGCACGCACAGGGGTTAGCTCTGGAAACACCATATATTTT. Translating gives CSARTGVSSGNTIYF.